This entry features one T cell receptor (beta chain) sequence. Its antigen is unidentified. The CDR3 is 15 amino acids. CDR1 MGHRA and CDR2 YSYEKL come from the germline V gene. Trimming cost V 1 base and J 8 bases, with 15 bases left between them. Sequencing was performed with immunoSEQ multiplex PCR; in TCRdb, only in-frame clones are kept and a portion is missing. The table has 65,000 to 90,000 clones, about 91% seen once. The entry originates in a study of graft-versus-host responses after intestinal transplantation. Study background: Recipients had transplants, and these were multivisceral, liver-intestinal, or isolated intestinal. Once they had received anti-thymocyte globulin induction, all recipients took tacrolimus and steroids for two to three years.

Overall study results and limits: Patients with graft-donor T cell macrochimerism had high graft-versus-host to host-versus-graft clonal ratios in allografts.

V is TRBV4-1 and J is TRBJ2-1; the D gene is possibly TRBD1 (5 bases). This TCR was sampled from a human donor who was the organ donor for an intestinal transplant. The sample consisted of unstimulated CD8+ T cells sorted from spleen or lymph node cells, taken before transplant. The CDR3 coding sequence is TGCGCCAGCAGCCAAGGATCAGGGCGGAGACATGAGCAGTTCTTC. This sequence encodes CASSQGSGRRHEQFF.